This note documents a single T cell receptor (beta chain) sequence. This record belongs to a study of blood T cell repertoires in COVID-19. Using immunoSEQ multiplex PCR, the repertoire was profiled, and TCRdb retains in-frame clones only, with some absent. The table lists some 460,000 clones, about nine tenths of them singletons. CDR1 and CDR2 (germline): KGHSH, LQKENI. CDR3 size: 15 residues. After removal of 6 bases from V and 8 bases from J, the junction contained 11 bases not matched to a gene. The V and J genes are TRBV18 and TRBJ1-4, with TRBD1 matching 8 bases. The TCR originated in a woman aged 18-29 years who had recovered from COVID-19. Sequencing was carried out using PBMCs or T cells enriched from blood (not recorded which). The CDR3 nucleotides are TGTGCCAGCTCTCACGACAGGGGAGGTAGCGAAAAACTGTTTTTT. Translation: CASSHDRGGSEKLFF. Full variable domain (missing parts from reference TRBV18 and TRBJ1-4): NAGVMQNPRHLVRRRGQEARLRCSPMKGHSHVYWYRQLPEEGLKFMVYLQKENIIDESGMPKERFSAEFPKEGPSILRIQQVVRGDSAAYFCASSHDRGGSEKLFFGSGTQLSVL.